The 7 T cell receptor beta chains below were found in one sample sequenced in a study of CD8+ T cells in alopecia areata. RNA was extracted and reverse transcribed into cDNA as the sequencing template. Data came from immunoSEQ multiplex PCR; TCRdb stores just in-frame clones and leaves some out. Of roughly 210,000 clones in the sample, roughly 40% are singletons; the top ten hold roughly 2.8%. Described treatment: oral pan-JAK inhibitor, 5-10 mg twice daily. This specimen consisted of CD4+ T cells sorted from blood, obtained at roughly week 36, from a patient treated with tofacitinib. The receptors originated from a human donor with alopecia areata.

The rearrangement uses TRBV29-1 and TRBJ2-2; 10 bases agree with TRBD1. The trim removed 5 bases at V and 4 bases at J, leaving 7 bases unmatched. The V gene's germline CDR1 is SQVTM and CDR2 ANQGSEA. The CDR3 totals 15 residues. In DNA, the CDR3 is TGCAGCGTTTTGGACAGGGGGAATATCACCGGGGAGCTGTTTTTT. Amino acids: CSVLDRGNITGELFF.

The chain links TRBV6-5 to TRBJ1-3; D gene ambiguous. Per the germline V gene, CDR1 is MNHEY and CDR2 is SVGAGI. V lost 0 bases and J lost 9, with 12 bases in between. CDR3 size: 14 residues. The CDR3 here is CASSYSAESGTIYF. The CDR3 DNA is TGTGCCAGCAGTTACTCGGCGGAGTCGGGCACCATATATTTT.

This clone has only a few counts. This chain links TRBV9 with TRBJ2-1; the match to TRBD2 covers 13 bases. Germline CDR1 reads SGDLS; CDR2 reads YYNGEE. After removal of 4 bases from V and 13 bases from J, the junction contained 8 bases not matched to a gene. The CDR3 has 14 residues. This CDR3 is CASSPRTSGSHQFF. The CDR3 region has the DNA TGTGCCAGCAGCCCAAGGACTAGCGGGAGTCATCAGTTCTTC.

This clone was observed a handful of times. The V and J genes are TRBV7-2 and TRBJ2-7; D possibly uses TRBD1 or TRBD2 (7 bases each). V was shortened by 5 bases and J by 5 bases, with 16 bases between the two germline ends. The CDR3 totals 14 residues. Germline values: CDR1 SGHTA, CDR2 FQGNSA. The CDR3, as DNA: TGTGCCAGCAGCACCAGGGGGGGGCTACACGAGCAGTACTTC. Its translation is CASSTRGGLHEQYF. The whole variable domain, remainder taken from reference TRBV7-2 and TRBJ2-7, is GAGVSQSPSNKVTEKGKDVELRCDPISGHTALYWYRQSLGQGLEFLIYFQGNSAPDKSGLPSDRFSAERTGGSVSTLTIQRTQQEDSAVYLCASSTRGGLHEQYFGPGTRLTVT.

This clone has just a few counts. V gene TRBV19 combines with J gene TRBJ2-1; 7 bases fit TRBD2. This CDR3 comprises 14 residues. Germline V gene data show CDR1 as LNHDA and CDR2 as SQIVND (reference sequence). V was pared by 10 bases and J by 4 bases, with 10 bases of the junction left unmatched. CDR3 nucleotide sequence: TGTGCCACCGAACGGGAGGAAAGATACAATGAGCAGTTCTTC. Encoded protein: CATEREERYNEQFF.

This clone has just a few counts. The CDR3 protein is CASSLEGLAFSETQYF. The CDR3 nucleotides are TGTGCCAGCAGCCTGGAGGGACTAGCGTTCTCGGAGACCCAGTACTTC. The rearrangement uses TRBV11-2 and TRBJ2-5, with 10 bases matching TRBD2. The CDR3 consists of 16 residues. Trimming cost V 5 bases and J 5 bases; bases outside gene matches: 11. Germline CDR1 and CDR2: SGHAT and FQNNGV.

This clone was seen a single time. The genes are TRBV18 and TRBJ1-5; 7 positions match TRBD1. There are 15 residues in the CDR3. V was pared by 3 bases and J by 5 bases, with 7 bases of the junction left unmatched. In germline, CDR1 is KGHSH, CDR2 LQKENI. The CDR3 nucleotides read TGTGCCAGCTCACCGGCGAAAGGGGGCCATCAGCCCCAGCATTTT. Translating it yields CASSPAKGGHQPQHF.